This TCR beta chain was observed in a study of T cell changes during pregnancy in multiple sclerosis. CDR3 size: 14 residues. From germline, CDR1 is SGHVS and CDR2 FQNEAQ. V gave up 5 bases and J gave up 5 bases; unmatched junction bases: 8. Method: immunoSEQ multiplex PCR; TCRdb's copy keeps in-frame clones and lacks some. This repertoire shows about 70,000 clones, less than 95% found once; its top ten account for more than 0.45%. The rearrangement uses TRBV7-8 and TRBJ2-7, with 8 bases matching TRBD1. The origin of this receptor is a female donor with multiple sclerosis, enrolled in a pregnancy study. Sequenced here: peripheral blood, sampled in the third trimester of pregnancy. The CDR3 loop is CASSTGQGLHEQYF. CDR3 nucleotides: TGTGCCAGCAGCACCGGACAGGGTCTGCACGAGCAGTACTTC.